The 30 T cell receptor beta chains reported below all come from one sample, sequenced in a study of T cell repertoires in cytomegalovirus infection. TCRdb reanalysed the reads using MiXCR and keeps one entry per CDR3 protein. The sample lists 450,000 to 550,000 distinct CDR3 sequences, approximately 42% seen once, with around 44% in the top ten. These receptors lack a known antigen. The material was cultured PBMCs, obtained from culture after CMV antigen stimulation. All receptors come from a human donor in good health (CMV status not recorded). Some clones in this sample may be carry-over from other donors' samples.

V is TRBV19 and J is TRBJ1-6, with TRBD1 as a possible D gene (6 bases). The CDR3 contains 14 residues. Germline values: CDR1 LNHDA, CDR2 SQIVND (reference sequence). The V end was cut by 2 bases, the J end by 10 bases, with 12 bases between. The CDR3 here is CASSIRGEFSPLHF. CDR3 DNA: TGTGCCAGTAGTATAAGGGGGGAGTTCTCACCCCTCCACTTT.

This clonotype showed up just once. The chain has TRBV5-4 and TRBJ2-3; 9 positions match TRBD2. The V and J ends lost 0 bases and 2 bases, in that order; junction bases with no gene match: 10. The CDR3 is 18 amino acids. Germline V lookup: CDR1 SGHNT, CDR2 YYREEE (reference sequence). CDR3 amino acids: CASSLGGGGATYTDTQYF. CDR3 sequence (DNA): TGTGCCAGCAGCTTGGGCGGCGGGGGGGCCACCTACACAGATACGCAGTATTTT.

The chain recombines TRBV7-2 with TRBJ2-7; D ambiguous. Germline V gene data show CDR1 as SGHTA and CDR2 as FQGNSA. Trimming took off 7 bases at V and 0 bases at J, with 16 bases between the two ends. CDR3 length equals 15 residues. This CDR3 is CASNSPGVSSYEQYF. Written as DNA, the CDR3 is TGTGCCAGCAACTCCCCGGGCGTGAGCTCCTACGAGCAGTACTTC.

The V gene is TRBV20-1, the J gene TRBJ2-1; D gene uncertain. Trimming stripped 6 bases from V and 7 bases from J, with 10 bases between. CDR3 length: 11 amino acids. Germline CDR1 is DFQATT and CDR2 is SNEGSKA (reference sequence). Here the CDR3 reads CSASLGNEQFF. As DNA, the CDR3 is TGCAGTGCGTCCCTTGGGAATGAGCAGTTCTTC.

The V gene is TRBV5-1, the J gene TRBJ1-2; D call uncertain. This CDR3 is built from 13 residues. CDR1 and CDR2 from the germline V gene are SGHRS and YFSETQ. Trimming took 0 bases from V and 3 from J, leaving 6 bases between them. The CDR3 coding sequence is TGCGCCAGCAGCTTGGGACCCGACTATGGCTACACCTTC. This codes for CASSLGPDYGYTF.

The V gene is TRBV10-3, the J gene TRBJ1-4; D is unresolved. Trimming cost V 0 bases and J 11 bases, with 19 bases left between them. Germline-derived CDR1 and CDR2 are ENHRY and SYGVKD. CDR3 length: 16 residues. The CDR3 spells CAISESRAGLGRKLFF. DNA for the CDR3: TGTGCCATCAGTGAGTCGAGGGCAGGCCTGGGTAGGAAACTGTTTTTT.

The gene calls are TRBV20-1 and TRBJ1-6; 8 bases are shared with TRBD1. CDR3 length equals 13 residues. Germline values: CDR1 DFQATT, CDR2 SNEGSKA (reference sequence). After removal of 7 bases from V and 9 bases from J, the junction contained 8 bases not matched to a gene. CDR3 DNA sequence: TGCAGTGTCGTGCAGGGGGCGAGTTCACCCCTCCACTTT. This translates into CSVVQGASSPLHF.

The chain couples TRBV3-1 to TRBJ1-2; no clear D. Germline CDR1 and CDR2: LGHDT and YNNKEL (reference sequence). There are 12 residues in the CDR3. V was clipped by 3 bases and J by 7 bases, with 9 bases between them. In nucleotides, the CDR3 is TGTGCCAGCAGCCAGGGAAGGCCTGGCTACACCTTC. This sequence encodes CASSQGRPGYTF. Based on the CDR3 plus reference TRBV3-1 and TRBJ1-2, the full variable domain is DTAVSQTPKYLVTQMGNDKSIKCEQNLGHDTMYWYKQDSKKFLKIMFSYNNKELIINETVPNRFSPKSPDKAHLNLHINSLELGDSAVYFCASSQGRPGYTFGSGTRLTVV.

This clonotype occurred a few times. The chain joins TRBV12-3 or TRBV12-4 to TRBJ1-1; D not resolved. CDR3 length: 15 residues. Trimming took 3 bases from V and 5 from J, leaving 16 bases between them. CDR3 amino acids: CASSFPGFGRTEAFF. Written as DNA, the CDR3 is TGTGCCAGCAGTTTTCCCGGATTCGGGCGTACTGAAGCTTTCTTT.

This clonotype was observed a few times. The rearrangement links TRBV6-2 or TRBV6-3 to TRBJ2-1; 9 nucleotides agree with TRBD2. The germline CDR1 and CDR2 sequences are MNHEY and SVGEGT. The CDR3 has 16 residues. Trimming removed 6 bases from V and 6 bases from J; junction bases left unmatched: 12. CDR3 sequence: CASRKSAGGPSNEQFF. DNA of the CDR3: TGTGCCAGCAGAAAGTCGGCGGGAGGGCCCAGCAATGAGCAGTTCTTC.

The V and J genes are TRBV7-8 and TRBJ2-7, with TRBD1 as a possible D gene (5 bases). From germline, CDR1 is SGHVS and CDR2 FQNEAQ. V lost 4 bases and J lost 3, with 10 bases in between. There are 13 residues in the CDR3. The DNA of the CDR3 is TGTGCCAGCAGCTCAAGGGGTTTCTACGAGCAGTACTTC. Translating it yields CASSSRGFYEQYF.

In its sample, this clonotype was seen a few times. V usage is TRBV7-2 and J usage is TRBJ2-3; D uncertain. Trimming pared 1 base from V and 7 bases from J, leaving 9 bases between. Germline V gene lookup returns CDR1 SGHTA and CDR2 FQGNSA. The CDR3 is made up of 13 amino acids. The CDR3 region has the DNA TGTGCCAGCAGCTTAGTGGCTGGGAATACGCAGTATTTT. Protein: CASSLVAGNTQYF.

The rearrangement links TRBV12-3 or TRBV12-4 to TRBJ2-2; D is possibly TRBD1 (6 bases). Trimming took 5 bases from V and 5 from J, leaving 15 bases between them. The CDR3 length is 15 residues. The CDR3 DNA reads as TGTGCCAGCAGTGCCACCGTAGGACAGACCGGGGAGCTGTTTTTT. Its translation is CASSATVGQTGELFF.

The chain employs TRBV7-9 and TRBJ2-4, with D tentatively TRBD1 or TRBD2 (5 bases each). V lost 6 bases to trimming and J lost 0 bases, with 15 bases between them. CDR3 length: 16 residues. Germline V gene sequence: CDR1 SEHNR, CDR2 FQNEAQ (reference sequence). The CDR3 spells CASSGADGLAKNIQYF. CDR3 nucleotide sequence: TGTGCCAGCAGTGGGGCAGACGGACTAGCCAAAAACATTCAGTACTTC. Combining the CDR3 with reference TRBV7-9 and TRBJ2-4 gives the whole variable domain DTGVSQNPRHKITKRGQNVTFRCDPISEHNRLYWYRQTLGQGPEFLTYFQNEAQLEKSRLLSDRFSAERPKGSFSTLEIQRTEQGDSAMYLCASSGADGLAKNIQYFGAGTRLSVL.

The CDR3 loop is CASSLKMFVGQGFSTGETQYF. The CDR3 DNA reads as TGCGCCAGCAGCTTGAAAATGTTTGTTGGACAGGGATTTTCCACGGGAGAGACCCAGTACTTC. The gene calls are TRBV5-1 and TRBJ2-5; 8 bases fit TRBD1. With V trimmed by 1 base and J by 4 bases, 24 bases remained unmatched. The length of the CDR3 is 21 residues. From germline, CDR1 is SGHRS and CDR2 YFSETQ.

J is TRBJ1-4 and V is TRBV6-6; a possible D gene is TRBD1 (6 bases). CDR3 length: 16 residues. V lost 6 bases, J lost 14 bases, and 28 bases lay in between. From germline, CDR1 is MNHNY and CDR2 SVGAGI (reference sequence). The CDR3 sequence is CASRPIMAGERAELFF. DNA for the CDR3: TGTGCCAGCAGGCCAATCATGGCAGGGGAGAGGGCCGAGCTGTTTTTT.

At least ten counts were recorded for this clonotype. The rearrangement uses TRBV7-2 and TRBJ2-1; 12 bases line up with TRBD2. V trimming: 1 base; J trimming: 1 base; junction bases outside the gene matches: 5. Looked up from germline, CDR1 is SGHTA and CDR2 is FQGNSA. CDR3 length: 18 residues. CDR3 loop: CASSLGLAGGRSYNEQFF. Written as DNA, the CDR3 is TGTGCCAGCAGCTTAGGGCTAGCGGGAGGGCGGTCCTACAATGAGCAGTTCTTC.

This chain joins TRBV28 and TRBJ2-7; D possibly matches TRBD1 or TRBD2 (6 bases each). The CDR3 has 15 amino acids. The ends were cut back, 6 bases at V and 0 bases at J, with 15 bases in the middle. Germline-derived CDR1 and CDR2 are MDHEN and SYDVKM. As DNA, the CDR3 is TGTGCCAGCAGCAACAACGGGGGCGACTCCTACGAGCAGTACTTC. As protein: CASSNNGGDSYEQYF.

There are a few counts of this clonotype. The chain's CDR3 is CASSSLNEQFF. The CDR3 DNA follows: TGTGCCAGCAGCTCGCTCAATGAGCAGTTCTTC. The chain combines TRBV7-8 with TRBJ2-1; no definite D call. CDR1 SGHVS and CDR2 FQNEAQ come from the germline V gene. The CDR3 is 11 residues long. V lost 4 bases and J lost 6, with 4 bases in between.

The rearrangement uses TRBV6-2 or TRBV6-3 and TRBJ2-7, with TRBD2 identical over 10 bases. CDR1 and CDR2 from the germline V gene are MNHEY and SVGEGT. The V and J ends lost 2 bases and 3 bases, in that order; junction bases with no gene match: 10. This CDR3 comprises 17 residues. The DNA of the CDR3 is TGTGCCAGCAGTTACAGCGGGGGGGCGGATCTGTACTACGAGCAGTACTTC. The encoded protein is CASSYSGGADLYYEQYF.

As to this clonotype: Sequence at one end of the junction differs from germline and may be a read error. J is TRBJ1-1 and V is TRBV12-3 or TRBV12-4; D gene unclear. CDR3 length: 14 amino acids. The CDR3 region is CTSSFSGGNTEAFF. Here the CDR3 DNA reads TGTACCAGCAGTTTTTCAGGAGGGAACACTGAAGCTTTCTTT.

This clonotype was counted only a few times. The chain employs TRBV29-1 and TRBJ1-5, with D uncertain. Germline lookup yields CDR1 SQVTM and CDR2 ANQGSEA. This CDR3 contains 17 residues. V lost 1 base and J 4 bases, leaving 20 bases between the germline ends. CDR3: CSVEALDTPLWNQPQHF. The CDR3 DNA sequence: TGCAGCGTTGAAGCTCTGGATACACCCCTATGGAATCAGCCCCAGCATTTT.

This clonotype appeared a single time. The chain employs TRBV15 and TRBJ2-7; either TRBD1 or TRBD2 may supply D (5 bases each). V was cut by 2 bases and J by 1 base, with 12 bases left in between. The CDR3 loop spans 15 amino acids. CDR1 LNHNV and CDR2 YYDKDF come from the germline V gene (reference sequence). The CDR3 DNA follows: TGTGCCACCAGCAGATCCGGGACGGATTCCTACGAGCAGTACTTC. It encodes CATSRSGTDSYEQYF.

This clonotype came up a few times. V is TRBV6-2 or TRBV6-3 and J is TRBJ2-1, with D possibly TRBD2 on 6 matching bases. V was cut by 7 bases and J by 6 bases, with 16 bases left in between. CDR1 is MNHEY and CDR2 is SVGEGT in the germline V gene. CDR3 size: 14 residues. The CDR3 DNA reads as TGTGCCAGCATAGGGACTTCCATAGTCAATGAGCAGTTCTTC. Protein product: CASIGTSIVNEQFF.

The chain has TRBV14 and TRBJ2-6, with D uncertain. The V and J ends lost 0 bases and 0 bases respectively, with 15 bases between them. Germline V CDR1 and CDR2: SGHDN, FVKESK. The CDR3 has 19 amino acids. CDR3 bases: TGTGCCAGCAGCCAAGATGGGCAGCGCTTGTCCTCTGGGGCCAACGTCCTGACTTTC. Translating gives CASSQDGQRLSSGANVLTF.

The chain couples TRBV7-9 to TRBJ2-7; TRBD2 matches 8 bases. Per germline, CDR1 SEHNR and CDR2 FQNEAQ (reference sequence). Trimming removed 1 base from V and 4 bases from J; junction bases left unmatched: 6. CDR3 length: 15 residues. CDR3 amino acids: CASSLVPAGVYEQYF. DNA of the CDR3: TGTGCCAGCAGCTTAGTTCCAGCGGGGGTTTACGAGCAGTACTTC.

This clonotype occurred a few times. J is TRBJ2-3 and V is TRBV4-3, with TRBD2 matching over 8 bases. The germline gives CDR1 LGHNA, CDR2 YSLEER. This CDR3 contains 17 residues. Losses at the gene ends were 4 bases for V and 0 bases for J; bases not matched to a gene: 9. The CDR3 nucleotides are TGCGCCAGCAGCCGAGACCTAGCGGGTCCGAGCACAGATACGCAGTATTTT. Its translation: CASSRDLAGPSTDTQYF.

There are a few counts of this clonotype. The chain combines TRBV12-3 or TRBV12-4 with TRBJ2-3; D is possibly TRBD1 or TRBD2 (6 bases each). The length of the CDR3 is 16 residues. V was shortened by 7 bases and J by 5 bases, with 22 bases between the two germline ends. CDR3 in amino acids: CASNHGGGPAGDTQYF. The CDR3, as DNA: TGTGCCAGCAACCACGGAGGGGGACCCGCGGGAGATACGCAGTATTTT.

The genes are TRBV7-6 and TRBJ1-5, with no clear D. The length of the CDR3 is 19 residues. V lost 1 base and J 4 bases, leaving 23 bases between the germline ends. Germline V CDR1 and CDR2: SGHVS, FNYEAQ. The CDR3 is CASSLVVAPGRFGNQPQHF. The CDR3 region has the DNA TGTGCCAGCAGCTTAGTAGTAGCCCCCGGGCGCTTCGGGAATCAGCCCCAGCATTTT.

Only a few counts were recorded for this clonotype. The chain uses TRBV27 and TRBJ2-3, with D perhaps matching TRBD1 or TRBD2 (6 bases each). The V gene's germline CDR1 is MNHEY and CDR2 SMNVEV (reference sequence). Trimming stripped 11 bases from V and 1 base from J, with 13 bases between. The CDR3 is made up of 13 amino acids. CDR3 sequence: CAAGGYRTDTQYF. CDR3 nucleotides: TGTGCCGCCGGGGGCTACCGCACAGATACGCAGTATTTT.